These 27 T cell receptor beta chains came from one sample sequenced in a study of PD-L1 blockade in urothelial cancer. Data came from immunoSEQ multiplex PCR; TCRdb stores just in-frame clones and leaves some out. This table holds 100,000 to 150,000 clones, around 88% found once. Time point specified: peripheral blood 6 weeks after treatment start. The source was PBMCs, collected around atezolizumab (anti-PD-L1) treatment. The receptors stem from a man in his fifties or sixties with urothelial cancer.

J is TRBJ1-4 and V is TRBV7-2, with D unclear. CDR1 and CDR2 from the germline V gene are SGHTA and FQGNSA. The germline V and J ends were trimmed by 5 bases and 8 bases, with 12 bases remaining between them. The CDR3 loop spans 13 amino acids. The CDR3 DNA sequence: TGTGCCAGCAGCCGACAATTTAGGGAAAAACTGTTTTTT. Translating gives CASSRQFREKLFF.

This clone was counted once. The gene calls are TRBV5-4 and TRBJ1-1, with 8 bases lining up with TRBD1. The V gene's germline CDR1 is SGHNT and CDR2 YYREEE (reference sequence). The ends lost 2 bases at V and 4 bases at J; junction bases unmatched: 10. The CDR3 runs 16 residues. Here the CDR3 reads CASSFGQGILSTEAFF. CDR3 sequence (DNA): TGTGCCAGCAGCTTCGGACAGGGAATTTTAAGCACTGAAGCTTTCTTT.

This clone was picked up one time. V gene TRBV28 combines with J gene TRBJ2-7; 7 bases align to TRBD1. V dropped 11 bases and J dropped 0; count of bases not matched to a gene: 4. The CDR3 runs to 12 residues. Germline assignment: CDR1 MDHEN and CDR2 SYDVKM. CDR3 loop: CAARGSSYEQYF. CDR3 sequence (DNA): TGTGCCGCCAGGGGGAGCTCCTACGAGCAGTACTTC.

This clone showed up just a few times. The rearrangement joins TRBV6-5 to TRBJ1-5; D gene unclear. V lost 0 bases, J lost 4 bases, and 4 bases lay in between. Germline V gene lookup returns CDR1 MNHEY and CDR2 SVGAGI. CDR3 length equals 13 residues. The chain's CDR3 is CASSYSRNQPQHF. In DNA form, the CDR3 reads TGTGCCAGCAGTTACTCCAGGAATCAGCCCCAGCATTTT.

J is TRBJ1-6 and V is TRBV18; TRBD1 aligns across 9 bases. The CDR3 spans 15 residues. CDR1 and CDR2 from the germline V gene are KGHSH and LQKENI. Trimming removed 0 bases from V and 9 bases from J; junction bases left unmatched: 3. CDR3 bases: TGTGCCAGCTCACCACCGGGACAGGGTGGTTCACCCCTCCACTTT. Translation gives CASSPPGQGGSPLHF.

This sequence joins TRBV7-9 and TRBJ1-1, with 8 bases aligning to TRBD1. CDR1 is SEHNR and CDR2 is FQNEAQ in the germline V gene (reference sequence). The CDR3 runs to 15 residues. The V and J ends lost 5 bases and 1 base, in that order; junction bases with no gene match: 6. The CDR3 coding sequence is TGTGCCAGCAGCCCAGGACAGGGTGGGAACACTGAAGCTTTCTTT. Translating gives CASSPGQGGNTEAFF.

The CDR3 coding sequence is TGTGCCTGGAGTGTATGGGTCGGCTCAGGTAACGCAGATACGCAGTATTTT. Amino acid sequence: CAWSVWVGSGNADTQYF. The chain employs TRBV30 and TRBJ2-3, with D uncertain. Trimming shortened V by 0 bases and J by 4 bases, and 20 bases separated the two germline ends. The CDR3 has 17 residues. Germline-derived CDR1 and CDR2 are GTSNPN and SVGIG (reference sequence).

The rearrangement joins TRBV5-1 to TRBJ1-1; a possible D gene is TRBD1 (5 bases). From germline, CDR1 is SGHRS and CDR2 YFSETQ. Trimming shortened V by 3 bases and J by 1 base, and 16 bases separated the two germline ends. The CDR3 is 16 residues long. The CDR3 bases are TGCGCCAGCAGCTCGAGATGGGGGGGAGCGAACACTGAAGCTTTCTTT. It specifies CASSSRWGGANTEAFF.

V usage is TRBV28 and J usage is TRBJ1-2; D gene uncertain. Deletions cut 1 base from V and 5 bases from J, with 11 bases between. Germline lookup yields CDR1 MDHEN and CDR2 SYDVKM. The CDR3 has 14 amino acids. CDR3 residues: CASSLSQATYGYTF. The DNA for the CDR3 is TGTGCCAGCAGTTTATCCCAGGCCACTTATGGCTACACCTTC.

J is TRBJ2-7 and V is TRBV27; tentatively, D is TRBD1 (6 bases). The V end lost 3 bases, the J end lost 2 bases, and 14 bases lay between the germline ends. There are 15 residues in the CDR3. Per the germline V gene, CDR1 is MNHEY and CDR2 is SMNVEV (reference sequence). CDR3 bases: TGTGCCAGCAGTTTTTTGGACAGCCGTCCCTACGAGCAGTACTTC. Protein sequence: CASSFLDSRPYEQYF.

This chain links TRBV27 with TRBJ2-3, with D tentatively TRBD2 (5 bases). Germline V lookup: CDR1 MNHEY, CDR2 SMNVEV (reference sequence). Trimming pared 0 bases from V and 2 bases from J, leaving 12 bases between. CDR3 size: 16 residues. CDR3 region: CASSLSTGISTDTQYF. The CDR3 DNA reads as TGTGCCAGCAGTTTATCCACGGGAATTTCCACAGATACGCAGTATTTT.

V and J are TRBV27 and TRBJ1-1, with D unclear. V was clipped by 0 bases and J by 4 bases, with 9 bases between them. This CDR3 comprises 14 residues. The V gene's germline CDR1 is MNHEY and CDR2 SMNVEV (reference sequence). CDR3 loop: CASSLSKTITEAFF. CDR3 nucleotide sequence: TGTGCCAGCAGTTTATCGAAGACAATCACTGAAGCTTTCTTT.

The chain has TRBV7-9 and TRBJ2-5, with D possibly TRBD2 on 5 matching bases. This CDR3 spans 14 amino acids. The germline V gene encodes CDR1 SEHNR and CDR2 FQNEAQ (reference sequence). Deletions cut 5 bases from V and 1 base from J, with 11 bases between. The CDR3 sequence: CASSRTSPQETQYF. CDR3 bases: TGTGCCAGCAGCCGCACTAGTCCCCAAGAGACCCAGTACTTC.

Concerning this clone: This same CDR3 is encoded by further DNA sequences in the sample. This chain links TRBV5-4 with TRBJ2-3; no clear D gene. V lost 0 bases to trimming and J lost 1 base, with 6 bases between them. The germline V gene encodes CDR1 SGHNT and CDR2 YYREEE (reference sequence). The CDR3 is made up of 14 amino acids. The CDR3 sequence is CASSLVQGTDTQYF. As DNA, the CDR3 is TGTGCCAGCAGCTTGGTTCAGGGCACAGATACGCAGTATTTT.

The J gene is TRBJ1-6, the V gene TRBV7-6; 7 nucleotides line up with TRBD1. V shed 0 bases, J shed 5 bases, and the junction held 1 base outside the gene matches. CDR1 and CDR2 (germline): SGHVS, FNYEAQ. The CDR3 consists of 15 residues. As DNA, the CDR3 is TGTGCCAGCAGCTTAGCGGGACAGCATAATTCACCCCTCCACTTT. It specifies CASSLAGQHNSPLHF. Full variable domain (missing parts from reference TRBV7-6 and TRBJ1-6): GAGVSQSPRYKVTKRGQDVALRCDPISGHVSLYWYRQALGQGPEFLTYFNYEAQQDKSGLPNDRFSAERPEGSISTLTIQRTEQRDSAMYRCASSLAGQHNSPLHFGNGTRLTVT.

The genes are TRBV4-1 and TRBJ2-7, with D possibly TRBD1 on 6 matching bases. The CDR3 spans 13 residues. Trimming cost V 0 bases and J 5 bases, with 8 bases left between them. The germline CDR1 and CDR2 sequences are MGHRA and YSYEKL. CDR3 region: CASSQDWGHEQYF. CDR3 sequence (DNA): TGCGCCAGCAGCCAAGATTGGGGGCACGAGCAGTACTTC.

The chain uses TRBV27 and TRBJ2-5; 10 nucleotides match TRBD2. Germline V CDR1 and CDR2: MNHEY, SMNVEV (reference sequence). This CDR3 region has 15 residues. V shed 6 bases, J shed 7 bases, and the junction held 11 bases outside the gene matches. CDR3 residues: CASSLGLAPPGTQYF. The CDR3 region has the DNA TGTGCCAGCAGCCTGGGACTAGCGCCCCCGGGGACCCAGTACTTC.

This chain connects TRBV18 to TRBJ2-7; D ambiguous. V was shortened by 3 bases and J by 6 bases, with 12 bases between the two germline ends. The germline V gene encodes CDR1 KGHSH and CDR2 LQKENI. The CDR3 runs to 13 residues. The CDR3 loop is CASSPNSPGEQYF. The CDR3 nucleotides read TGTGCCAGCTCACCGAACTCTCCGGGCGAGCAGTACTTC. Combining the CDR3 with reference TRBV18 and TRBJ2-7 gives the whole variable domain NAGVMQNPRHLVRRRGQEARLRCSPMKGHSHVYWYRQLPEEGLKFMVYLQKENIIDESGMPKERFSAEFPKEGPSILRIQQVVRGDSAAYFCASSPNSPGEQYFGPGTRLTVT.

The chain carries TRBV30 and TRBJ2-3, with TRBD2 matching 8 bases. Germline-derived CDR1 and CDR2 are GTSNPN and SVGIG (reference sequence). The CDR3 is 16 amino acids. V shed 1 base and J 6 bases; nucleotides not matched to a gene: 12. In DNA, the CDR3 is TGTGCCTGGAGTGCTGGACTAGCCGGGGCAGCCGATACGCAGTATTTT. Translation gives CAWSAGLAGAADTQYF. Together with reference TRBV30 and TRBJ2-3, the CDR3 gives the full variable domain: SQTIHQWPATLVQPVGSPLSLECTVEGTSNPNLYWYRQAAGRGLQLLFYSVGIGQISSEVPQNLSASRPQDRQFILSSKKLLLSDSGFYLCAWSAGLAGAADTQYFGPGTRLTVL.

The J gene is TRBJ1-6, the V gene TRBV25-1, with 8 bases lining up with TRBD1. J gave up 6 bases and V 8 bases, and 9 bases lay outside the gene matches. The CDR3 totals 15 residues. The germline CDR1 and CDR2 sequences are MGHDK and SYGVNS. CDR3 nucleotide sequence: TGTGCCAGCTCTAAGGGGACAGGAGTTAATTCACCCCTCCACTTT. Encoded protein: CASSKGTGVNSPLHF.

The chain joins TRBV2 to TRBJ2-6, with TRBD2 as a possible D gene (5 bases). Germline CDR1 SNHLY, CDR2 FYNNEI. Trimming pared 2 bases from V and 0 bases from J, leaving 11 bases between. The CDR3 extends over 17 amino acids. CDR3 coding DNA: TGTGCCAGCAGTGAATTAGCGTACCTCTCTGGGGCCAACGTCCTGACTTTC. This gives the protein CASSELAYLSGANVLTF.

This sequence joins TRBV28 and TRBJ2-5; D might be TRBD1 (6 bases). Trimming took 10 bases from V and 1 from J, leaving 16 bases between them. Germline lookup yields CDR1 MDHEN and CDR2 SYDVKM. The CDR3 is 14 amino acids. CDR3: CAIERQVCQETQYF. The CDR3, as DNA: TGTGCCATCGAGCGACAGGTGTGCCAAGAGACCCAGTACTTC.

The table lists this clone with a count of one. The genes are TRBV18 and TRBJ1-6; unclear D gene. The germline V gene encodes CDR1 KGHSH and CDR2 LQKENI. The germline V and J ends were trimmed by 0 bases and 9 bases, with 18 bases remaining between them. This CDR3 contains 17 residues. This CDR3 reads CASSPPGAGPSGSPLHF. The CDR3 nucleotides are TGTGCCAGCTCACCACCGGGTGCAGGTCCCTCTGGTTCACCCCTCCACTTT.

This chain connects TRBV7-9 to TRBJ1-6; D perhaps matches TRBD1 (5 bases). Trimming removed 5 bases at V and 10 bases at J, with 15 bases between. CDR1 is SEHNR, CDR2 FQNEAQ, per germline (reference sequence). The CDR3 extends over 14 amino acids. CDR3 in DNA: TGTGCCAGCAGCCGGGGAGGGGCTGGGTCACCCCTCCACTTT. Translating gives CASSRGGAGSPLHF.

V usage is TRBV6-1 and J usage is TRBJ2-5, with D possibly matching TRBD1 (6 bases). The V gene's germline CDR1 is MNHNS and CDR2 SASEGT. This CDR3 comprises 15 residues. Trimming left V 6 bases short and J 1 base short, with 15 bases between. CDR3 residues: CASSPTGPLQETQYF. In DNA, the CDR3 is TGTGCCAGCAGCCCTACAGGGCCCCTCCAAGAGACCCAGTACTTC.

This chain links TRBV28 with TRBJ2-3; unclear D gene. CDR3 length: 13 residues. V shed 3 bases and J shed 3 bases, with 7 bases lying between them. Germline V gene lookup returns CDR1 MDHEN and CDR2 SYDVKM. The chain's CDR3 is CASSFPRTDTQYF. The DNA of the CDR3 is TGTGCCAGCAGTTTCCCCAGGACAGATACGCAGTATTTT. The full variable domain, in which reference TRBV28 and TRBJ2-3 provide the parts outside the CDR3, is DVKVTQSSRYLVKRTGEKVFLECVQDMDHENMFWYRQDPGLGLRLIYFSYDVKMKEKGDIPEGYSVSREKKERFSLILESASTNQTSMYLCASSFPRTDTQYFGPGTRLTVL.

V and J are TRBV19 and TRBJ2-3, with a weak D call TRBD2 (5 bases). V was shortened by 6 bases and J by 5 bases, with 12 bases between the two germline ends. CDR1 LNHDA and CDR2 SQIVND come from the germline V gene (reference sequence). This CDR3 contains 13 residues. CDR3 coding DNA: TGTGCCAGTAGCCCCCCTAGCTTAGATACGCAGTATTTT. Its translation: CASSPPSLDTQYF. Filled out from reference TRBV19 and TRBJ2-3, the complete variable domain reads DGGITQSPKYLFRKEGQNVTLSCEQNLNHDAMYWYRQDPGQGLRLIYYSQIVNDFQKGDIAEGYSVSREKKESFPLTVTSAQKNPTAFYLCASSPPSLDTQYFGPGTRLTVL.